This T cell receptor (beta chain) was sequenced in a study of Graves' ophthalmopathy and Graves' hyperthyroidism. Regarding the study as a whole: Built on 13 signatures, a model told ophthalmopathy apart from stable hyperthyroidism with 85% to 90% sensitivity and under 83% specificity. The majority of expanded thyroid clonotypes above 0.001 frequency also occurred in blood.

Each donor who had ophthalmopathy showed moderate-to-severe activity, a CAS of ≥3, a NOSPECS of ≥4, and a duration under 3 months. None of the included patients had other autoimmune diseases, uncontrolled infections, pregnancy or lactation, as these led to exclusion. This clonotype was observed many times. The antigen is unknown. TCR beta CDR3 amplification used RNA transcripts. First-round RT-PCR employed HTBI primers, with a second-round multiplex PCR after it. One entry per CDR3 protein, called by TCRdb with MiXCR from the multiplex PCR reads. The repertoire holds approximately 460,000 distinct CDR3 sequences, with approximately 14% as singletons. The CDR3 totals 15 residues. V shed 3 bases and J 4 bases; nucleotides not matched to a gene: 2.

The sequencing sample was made of blood. V is TRBV12-3 or TRBV12-4 and J is TRBJ2-5, with 13 positions matching TRBD2. The source of this sequence is a woman in her 30s with Graves' ophthalmopathy. The CDR3 is CASSFGTSGAETQYF. Here the CDR3 DNA reads TGTGCCAGCAGTTTTGGGACTAGCGGGGCAGAGACCCAGTACTTC.